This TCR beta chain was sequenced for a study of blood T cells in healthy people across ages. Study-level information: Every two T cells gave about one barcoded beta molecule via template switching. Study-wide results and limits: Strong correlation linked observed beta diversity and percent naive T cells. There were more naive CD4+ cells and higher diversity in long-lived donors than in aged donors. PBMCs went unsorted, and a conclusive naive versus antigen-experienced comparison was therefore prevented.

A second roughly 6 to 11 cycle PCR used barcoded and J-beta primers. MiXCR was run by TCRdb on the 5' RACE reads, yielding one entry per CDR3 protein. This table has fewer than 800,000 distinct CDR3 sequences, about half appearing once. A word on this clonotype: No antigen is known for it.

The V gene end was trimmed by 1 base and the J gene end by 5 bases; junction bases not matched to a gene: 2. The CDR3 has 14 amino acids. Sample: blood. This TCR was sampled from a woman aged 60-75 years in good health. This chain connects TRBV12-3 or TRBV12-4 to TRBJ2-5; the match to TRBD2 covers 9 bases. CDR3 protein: CASSLDGLAETQYF. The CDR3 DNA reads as TGTGCCAGCAGTTTAGACGGACTAGCGGAGACCCAGTACTTC.